The entry below describes one T cell receptor (beta chain). Antigen specificity is unknown. With V trimmed by 5 bases and J by 7 bases, 2 bases remained unmatched. The CDR3 loop spans 12 amino acids. Germline loops: CDR1 SEHNR, CDR2 FQNEAQ (reference sequence). The data were produced by immunoSEQ multiplex PCR, yet TCRdb's version contains in-frame clones alone and is incomplete. The table lists about 26,000 clones, 88% of them singletons. The source of the sample is a study of T cells in localized non-small cell lung cancer. The study's findings and limits: Heterogeneity remains possible, as sequencing covered one tumor region only. Of the top 100 tumor clones, median about 56 were in adjacent lung, approximately 28 among its top 100.

The chain is built from TRBV7-9 and TRBJ1-5; TRBD1 aligns across 7 bases. This sequence was found in a female donor aged 60 or older with stage II squamous cell lung carcinoma. The specimen comprised peripheral blood, sampled before any cancer treatment. In DNA form, the CDR3 reads TGTGCCAGCAGCACAGGGGACCAGCCCCAGCATTTT. This encodes CASSTGDQPQHF.